This T cell receptor (beta chain) was obtained from a study of T cell changes during pregnancy in multiple sclerosis. The J segment lost 2 bases and the V segment lost 4 bases, leaving 17 bases of the junction unmatched. Germline CDR1 SGHVS, CDR2 FNYEAQ. This CDR3 spans 20 amino acids. The protocol was immunoSEQ multiplex PCR, while the TCRdb copy is restricted to in-frame clones and leaves out a portion. The table includes around 68,000 clones, roughly nine tenths detected once. The starting material was peripheral blood, obtained in the third trimester of pregnancy. The chain has TRBV7-6 and TRBJ2-4, with 10 positions matching TRBD2. The receptor's source is a female donor with multiple sclerosis, enrolled in a pregnancy study. CDR3 sequence reads: CASSSSGRSSGSVPKNIQYF. CDR3 DNA sequence: TGTGCCAGCAGCTCTAGTGGGAGATCTAGCGGGAGCGTGCCCAAAAACATTCAGTACTTC.